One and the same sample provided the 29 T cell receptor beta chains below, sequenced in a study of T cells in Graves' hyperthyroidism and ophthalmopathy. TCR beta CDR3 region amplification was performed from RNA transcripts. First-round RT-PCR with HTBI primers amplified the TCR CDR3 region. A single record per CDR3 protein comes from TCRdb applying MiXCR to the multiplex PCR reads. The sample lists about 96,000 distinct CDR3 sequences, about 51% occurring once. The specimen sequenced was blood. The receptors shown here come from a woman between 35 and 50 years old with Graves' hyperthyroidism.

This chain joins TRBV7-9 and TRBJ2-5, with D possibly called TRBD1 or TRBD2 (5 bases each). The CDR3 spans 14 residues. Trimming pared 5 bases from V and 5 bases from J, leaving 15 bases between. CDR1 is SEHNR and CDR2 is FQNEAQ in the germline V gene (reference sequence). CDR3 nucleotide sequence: TGTGCCAGCAGCGCCCAGACCGGGACCGAGACCCAGTACTTC. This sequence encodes CASSAQTGTETQYF.

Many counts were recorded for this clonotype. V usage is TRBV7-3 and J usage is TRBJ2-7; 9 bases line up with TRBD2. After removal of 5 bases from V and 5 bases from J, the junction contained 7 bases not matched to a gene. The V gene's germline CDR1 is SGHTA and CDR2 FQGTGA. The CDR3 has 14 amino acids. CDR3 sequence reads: CASSPAGGFNEQYF. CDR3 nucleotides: TGTGCCAGCAGCCCAGCGGGAGGATTCAACGAGCAGTACTTC. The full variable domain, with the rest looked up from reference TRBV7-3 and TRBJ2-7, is GAGVSQTPSNKVTEKGKYVELRCDPISGHTALYWYRQSLGQGPEFLIYFQGTGAADDSGLPNDRFFAVRPEGSVSTLKIQRTERGDSAVYLCASSPAGGFNEQYFGPGTRLTVT.

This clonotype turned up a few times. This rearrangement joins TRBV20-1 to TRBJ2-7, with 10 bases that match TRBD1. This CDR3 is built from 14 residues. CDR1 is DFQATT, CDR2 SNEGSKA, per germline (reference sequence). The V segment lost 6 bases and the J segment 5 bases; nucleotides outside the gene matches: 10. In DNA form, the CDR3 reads TGCAGTGCAGAACCACCGGGACAGGGGAACGAGCAGTACTTC. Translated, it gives CSAEPPGQGNEQYF.

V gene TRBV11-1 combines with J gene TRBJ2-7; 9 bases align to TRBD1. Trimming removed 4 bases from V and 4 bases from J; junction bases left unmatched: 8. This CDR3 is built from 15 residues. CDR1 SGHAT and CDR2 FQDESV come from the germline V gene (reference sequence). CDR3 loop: CASSSQNRGPYEQYF. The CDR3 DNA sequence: TGTGCCAGCAGCTCACAAAACAGGGGGCCATACGAGCAGTACTTC.

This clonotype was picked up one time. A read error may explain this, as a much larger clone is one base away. CDR3 nucleotides: TGTGCCAACAGTGAAATGACAGTCCAAGAGACCCAGTACTTC. Translation gives CANSEMTVQETQYF. The chain recombines TRBV24-1 with TRBJ2-5; maybe TRBD1 (5 bases). The germline CDR1 and CDR2 sequences are KGHDR and SFDVKD. The CDR3 runs to 14 residues.

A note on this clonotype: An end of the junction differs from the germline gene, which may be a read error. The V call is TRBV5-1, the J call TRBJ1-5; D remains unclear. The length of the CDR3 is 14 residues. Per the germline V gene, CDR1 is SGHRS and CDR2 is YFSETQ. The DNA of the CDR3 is TGCGCCAGCAGCCAGGAGGGTGACAATCAGCCCCCGCATTTT. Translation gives CASSQEGDNQPPHF.

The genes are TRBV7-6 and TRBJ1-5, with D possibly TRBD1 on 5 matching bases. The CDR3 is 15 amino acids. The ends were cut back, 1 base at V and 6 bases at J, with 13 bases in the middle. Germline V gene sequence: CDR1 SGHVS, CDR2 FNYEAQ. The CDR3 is CASSLDAGLLQPQHF. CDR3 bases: TGTGCCAGCAGCTTAGATGCAGGGCTCCTTCAGCCCCAGCATTTT.

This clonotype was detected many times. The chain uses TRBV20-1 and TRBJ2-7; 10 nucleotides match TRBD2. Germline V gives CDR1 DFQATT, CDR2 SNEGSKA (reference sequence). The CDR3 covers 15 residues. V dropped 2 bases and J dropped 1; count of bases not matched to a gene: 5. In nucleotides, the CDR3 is TGCAGTGCTAGAAGGGCTAGCGGGAGATCCTACGAGCAGTACTTC. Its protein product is CSARRASGRSYEQYF.

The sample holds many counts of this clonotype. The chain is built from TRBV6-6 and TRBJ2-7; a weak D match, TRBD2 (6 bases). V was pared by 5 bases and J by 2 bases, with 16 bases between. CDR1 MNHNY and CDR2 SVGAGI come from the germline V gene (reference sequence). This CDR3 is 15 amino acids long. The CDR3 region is CASSPPSGWTYEQYF. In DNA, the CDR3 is TGTGCCAGCAGTCCCCCCAGCGGGTGGACCTACGAGCAGTACTTC.

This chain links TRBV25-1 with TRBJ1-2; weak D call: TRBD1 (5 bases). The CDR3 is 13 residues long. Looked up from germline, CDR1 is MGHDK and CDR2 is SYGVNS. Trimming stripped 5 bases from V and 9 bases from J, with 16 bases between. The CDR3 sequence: CASSFSRQDSYTF. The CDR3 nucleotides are TGTGCCAGCAGTTTTTCGAGGCAGGACAGCTACACCTTC.

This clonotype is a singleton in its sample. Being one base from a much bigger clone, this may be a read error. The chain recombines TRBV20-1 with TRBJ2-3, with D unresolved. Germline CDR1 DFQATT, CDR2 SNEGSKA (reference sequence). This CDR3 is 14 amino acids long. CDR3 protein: CGAMLSRRTDTQYF. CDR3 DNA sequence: TGCGGTGCTATGTTGAGTCGGCGTACAGATACGCAGTATTTT.

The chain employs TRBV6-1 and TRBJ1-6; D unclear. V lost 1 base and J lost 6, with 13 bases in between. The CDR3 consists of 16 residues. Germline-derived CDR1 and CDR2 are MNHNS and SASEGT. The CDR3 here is CASSEGHGFPNSPLHF. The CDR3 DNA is TGTGCCAGCAGTGAAGGGCACGGATTCCCTAATTCACCCCTCCACTTT.

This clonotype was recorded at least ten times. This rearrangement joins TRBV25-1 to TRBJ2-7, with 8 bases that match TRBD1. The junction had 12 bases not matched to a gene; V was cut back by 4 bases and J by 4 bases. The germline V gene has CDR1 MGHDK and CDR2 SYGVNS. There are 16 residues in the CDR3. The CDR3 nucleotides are TGTGCCAGCAGTGCTAGGACAGGGCATATCTTGTACGAGCAGTACTTC. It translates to CASSARTGHILYEQYF.

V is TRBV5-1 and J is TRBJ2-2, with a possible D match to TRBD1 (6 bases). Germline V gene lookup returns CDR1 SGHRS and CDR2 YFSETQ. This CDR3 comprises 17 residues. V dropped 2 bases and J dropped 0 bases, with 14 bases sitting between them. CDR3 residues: CASSFRFWTANTGELFF. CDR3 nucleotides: TGCGCCAGCAGCTTCAGATTCTGGACAGCGAACACCGGGGAGCTGTTTTTT.

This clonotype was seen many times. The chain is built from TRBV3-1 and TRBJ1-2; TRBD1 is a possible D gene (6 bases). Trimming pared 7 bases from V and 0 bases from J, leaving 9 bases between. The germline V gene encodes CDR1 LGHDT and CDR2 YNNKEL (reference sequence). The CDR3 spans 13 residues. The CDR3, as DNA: TGTGCCAGCAAGGGGGGCACTAACTATGGCTACACCTTC. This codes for CASKGGTNYGYTF.

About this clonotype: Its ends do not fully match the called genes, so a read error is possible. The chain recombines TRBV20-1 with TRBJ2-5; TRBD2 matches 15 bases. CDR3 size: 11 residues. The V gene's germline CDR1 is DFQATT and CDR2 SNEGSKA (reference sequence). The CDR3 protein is CSALGLAGGEF. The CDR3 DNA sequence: TGCAGTGCCCTGGGACTAGCGGGAGGAGAATTC.

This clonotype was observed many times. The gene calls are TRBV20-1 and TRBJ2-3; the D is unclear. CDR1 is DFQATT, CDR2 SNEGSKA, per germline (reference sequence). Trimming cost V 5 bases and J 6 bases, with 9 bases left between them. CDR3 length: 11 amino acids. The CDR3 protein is CSAASQDTQYF. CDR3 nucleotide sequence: TGCAGTGCTGCCTCCCAGGATACGCAGTATTTT.

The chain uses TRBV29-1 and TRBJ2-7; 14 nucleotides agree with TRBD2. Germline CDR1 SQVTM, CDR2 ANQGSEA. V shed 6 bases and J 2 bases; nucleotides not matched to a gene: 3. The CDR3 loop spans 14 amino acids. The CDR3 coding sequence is TGCAGCGTCGGGACTAGCGGGAGAACCTACGAGCAGTACTTC. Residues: CSVGTSGRTYEQYF.

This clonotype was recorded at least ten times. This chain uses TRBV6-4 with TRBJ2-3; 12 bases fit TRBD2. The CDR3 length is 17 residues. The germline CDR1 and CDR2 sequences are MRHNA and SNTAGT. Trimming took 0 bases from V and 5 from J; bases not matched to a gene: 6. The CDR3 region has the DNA TGTGCCAGCAGTGACTCGAGGGGACTAGCGGGCGGAGATACGCAGTATTTT. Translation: CASSDSRGLAGGDTQYF.

The CDR3 DNA follows: TGTGCCAGCAGCTTACATCGCGGGGGGAACACCGGGGAGCTGTTTTTT. This sequence encodes CASSLHRGGNTGELFF. V usage is TRBV7-6 and J usage is TRBJ2-2; 7 nucleotides agree with TRBD2. The CDR3 contains 16 residues. Germline CDR1 is SGHVS and CDR2 is FNYEAQ. Unmatched junction bases numbered 4, after V lost 2 bases and J lost 1 base.

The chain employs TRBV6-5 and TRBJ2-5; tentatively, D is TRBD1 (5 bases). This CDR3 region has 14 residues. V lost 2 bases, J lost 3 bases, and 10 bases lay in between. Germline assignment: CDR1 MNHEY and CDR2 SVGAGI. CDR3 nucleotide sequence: TGTGCCAGCAGTTACGGCGCAGGGAAAGAGACCCAGTACTTC. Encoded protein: CASSYGAGKETQYF.

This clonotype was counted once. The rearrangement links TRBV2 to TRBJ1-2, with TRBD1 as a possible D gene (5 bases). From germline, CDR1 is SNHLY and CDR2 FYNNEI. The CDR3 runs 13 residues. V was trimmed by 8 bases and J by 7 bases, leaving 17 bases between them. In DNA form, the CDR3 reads TGTGCCAGCGGTACGGCAGGGACGGGTGGCTACACCTTC. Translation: CASGTAGTGGYTF.

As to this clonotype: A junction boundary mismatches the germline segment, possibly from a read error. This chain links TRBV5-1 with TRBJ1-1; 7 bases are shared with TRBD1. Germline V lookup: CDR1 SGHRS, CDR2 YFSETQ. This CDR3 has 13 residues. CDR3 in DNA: TGCGCCAGCAGCGTCGACAGGGACACTGGAGCTTTCTTT. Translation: CASSVDRDTGAFF.

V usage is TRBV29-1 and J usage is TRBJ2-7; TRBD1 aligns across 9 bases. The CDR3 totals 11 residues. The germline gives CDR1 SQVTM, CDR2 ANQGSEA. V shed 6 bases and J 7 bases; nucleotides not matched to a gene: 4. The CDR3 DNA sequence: TGCAGCGTACAGGGGGCACTGGAGCAGTACTTC. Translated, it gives CSVQGALEQYF.

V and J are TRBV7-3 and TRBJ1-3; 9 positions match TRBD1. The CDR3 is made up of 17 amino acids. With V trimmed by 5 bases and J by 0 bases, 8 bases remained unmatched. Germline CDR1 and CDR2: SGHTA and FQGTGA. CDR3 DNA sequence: TGTGCCAGCAGCCTCCTCTCGGGACAGGGCTCTGGAAACACCATATATTTT. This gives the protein CASSLLSGQGSGNTIYF.

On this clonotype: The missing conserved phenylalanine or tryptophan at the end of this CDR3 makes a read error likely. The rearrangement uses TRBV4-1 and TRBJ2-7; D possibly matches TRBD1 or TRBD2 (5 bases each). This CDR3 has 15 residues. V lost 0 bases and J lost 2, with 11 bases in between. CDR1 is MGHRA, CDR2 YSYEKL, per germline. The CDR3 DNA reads TGCGCCAGCAGCCAAGAGGAGTTGGGGGCCTACGAGCAGTACCTC. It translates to CASSQEELGAYEQYL.

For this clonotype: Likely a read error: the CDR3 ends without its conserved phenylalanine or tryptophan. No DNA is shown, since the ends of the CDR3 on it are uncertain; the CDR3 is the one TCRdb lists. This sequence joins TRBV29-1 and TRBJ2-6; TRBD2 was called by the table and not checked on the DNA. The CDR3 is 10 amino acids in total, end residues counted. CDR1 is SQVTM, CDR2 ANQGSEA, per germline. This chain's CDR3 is CSVESRDYPA.

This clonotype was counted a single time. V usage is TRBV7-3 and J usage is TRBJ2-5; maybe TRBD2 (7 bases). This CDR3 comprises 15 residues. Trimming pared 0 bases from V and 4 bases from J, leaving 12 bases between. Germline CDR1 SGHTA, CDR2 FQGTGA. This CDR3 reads CASSLTGGRVETQYF. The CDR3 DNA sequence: TGTGCCAGCAGCTTAACGGGGGGGCGGGTAGAGACCCAGTACTTC.

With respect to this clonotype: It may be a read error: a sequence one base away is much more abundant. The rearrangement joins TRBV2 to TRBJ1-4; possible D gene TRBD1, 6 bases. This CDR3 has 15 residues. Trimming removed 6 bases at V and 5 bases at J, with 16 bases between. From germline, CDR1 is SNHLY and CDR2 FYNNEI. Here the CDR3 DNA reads TGTGCCAGCAGGGAAAAGGGGGGGAGAAATGAAAAACTGTTTTTT. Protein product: CASREKGGRNEKLFF.